This T cell receptor beta chain is from a study of blood T cell repertoires in COVID-19. For the study at large: The United States, Italy and Spain were the sources of the acute and convalescent COVID-19 samples. Sample material is recorded as cDNA or gDNA derived from T cells, B-cell-depleted T cells, or PBMCs.

Some clones are missing from TCRdb's copy, which holds only in-frame ones; the method was immunoSEQ multiplex PCR. The sample has about 75,000 clones; about 90% are singletons. The CDR3 is made up of 13 amino acids. Germline CDR1 reads LNHDA; CDR2 reads SQIVND (reference sequence). The V gene lost 4 bases and the J gene lost 7 bases, with 11 bases spanning the gap. This TCR was sampled from a human donor in a cohort sampled during active COVID-19. The V gene is TRBV19, the J gene TRBJ1-5, with D perhaps TRBD1 (6 bases). The sequenced material came from peripheral blood. The CDR3 loop is CASSRGPLQPQHF. The CDR3 nucleotides are TGTGCCAGTAGTAGGGGGCCCTTACAGCCCCAGCATTTT.